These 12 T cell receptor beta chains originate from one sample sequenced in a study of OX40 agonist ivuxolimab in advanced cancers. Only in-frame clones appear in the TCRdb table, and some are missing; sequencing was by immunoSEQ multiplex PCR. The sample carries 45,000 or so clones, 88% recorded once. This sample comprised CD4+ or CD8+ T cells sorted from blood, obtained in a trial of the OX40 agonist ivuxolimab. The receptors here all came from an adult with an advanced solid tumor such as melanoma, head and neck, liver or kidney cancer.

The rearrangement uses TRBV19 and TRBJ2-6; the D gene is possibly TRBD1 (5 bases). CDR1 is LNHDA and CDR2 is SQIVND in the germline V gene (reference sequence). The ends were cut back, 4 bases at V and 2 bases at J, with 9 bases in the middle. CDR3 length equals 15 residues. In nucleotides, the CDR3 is TGTGCCAGTAGTAGTCAGGGTACTGGGGCCAACGTCCTGACTTTC. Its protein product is CASSSQGTGANVLTF.

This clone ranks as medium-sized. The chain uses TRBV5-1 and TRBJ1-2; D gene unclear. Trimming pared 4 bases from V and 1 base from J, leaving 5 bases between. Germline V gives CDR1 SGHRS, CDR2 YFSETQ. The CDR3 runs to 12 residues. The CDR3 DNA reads TGCGCCAGCAGCACCGATAACTATGGCTACACCTTC. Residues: CASSTDNYGYTF.

In DNA, the CDR3 is TGTGCCAGCAGTTACCGACTAGCGGGAGTAGGGGAGACCCAGTACTTC. It translates to CASSYRLAGVGETQYF. The rearrangement joins TRBV6-5 to TRBJ2-5, with 12 bases that match TRBD2. With V trimmed by 2 bases and J by 5 bases, 6 bases remained unmatched. The CDR3 has 16 amino acids. From germline, CDR1 is MNHEY and CDR2 SVGAGI.

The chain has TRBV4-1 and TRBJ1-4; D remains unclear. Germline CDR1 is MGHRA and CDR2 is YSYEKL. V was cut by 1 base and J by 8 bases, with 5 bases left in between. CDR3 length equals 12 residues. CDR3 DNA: TGCGCCAGCAGCCAAGTACCCGAAAAACTGTTTTTT. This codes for CASSQVPEKLFF.

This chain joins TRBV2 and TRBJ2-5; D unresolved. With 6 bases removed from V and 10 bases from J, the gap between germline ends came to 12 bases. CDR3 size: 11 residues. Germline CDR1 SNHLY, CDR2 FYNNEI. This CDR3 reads CASSAIVGQYF. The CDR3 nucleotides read TGTGCCAGCAGCGCCATTGTAGGCCAGTACTTC.

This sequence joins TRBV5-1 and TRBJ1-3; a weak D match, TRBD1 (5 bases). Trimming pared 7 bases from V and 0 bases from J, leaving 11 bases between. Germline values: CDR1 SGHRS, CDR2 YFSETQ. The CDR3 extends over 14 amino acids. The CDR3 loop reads CASGRGDSGNTIYF. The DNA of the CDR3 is TGCGCCAGCGGTAGAGGGGACTCTGGAAACACCATATATTTT. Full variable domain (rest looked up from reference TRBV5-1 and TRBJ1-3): KAGVTQTPRYLIKTRGQQVTLSCSPISGHRSVSWYQQTPGQGLQFLFEYFSETQRNKGNFPGRFSGRQFSNSRSEMNVSTLELGDSALYLCASGRGDSGNTIYFGEGSWLTVV.

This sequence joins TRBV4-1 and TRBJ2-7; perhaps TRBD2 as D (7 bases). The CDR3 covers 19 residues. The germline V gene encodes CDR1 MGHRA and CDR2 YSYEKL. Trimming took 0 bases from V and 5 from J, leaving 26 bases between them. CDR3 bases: TGCGCCAGCAGCCAAGATAGGGGGAGAGTTCGAGCGGGAAGCAACGAGCAGTACTTC. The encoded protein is CASSQDRGRVRAGSNEQYF.

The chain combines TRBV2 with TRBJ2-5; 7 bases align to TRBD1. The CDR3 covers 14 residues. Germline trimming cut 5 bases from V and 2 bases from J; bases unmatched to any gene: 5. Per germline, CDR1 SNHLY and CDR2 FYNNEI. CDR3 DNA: TGTGCCAGCAGTACCCGACAGGGTCAAGAGACCCAGTACTTC. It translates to CASSTRQGQETQYF.

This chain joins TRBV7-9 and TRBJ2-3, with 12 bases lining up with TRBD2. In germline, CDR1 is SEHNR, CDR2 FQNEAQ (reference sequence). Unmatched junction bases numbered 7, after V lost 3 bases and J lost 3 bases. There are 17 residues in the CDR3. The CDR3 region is CASSLGGLAGKTDTQYF. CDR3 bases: TGTGCCAGCAGCTTGGGCGGACTAGCGGGGAAGACAGATACGCAGTATTTT.

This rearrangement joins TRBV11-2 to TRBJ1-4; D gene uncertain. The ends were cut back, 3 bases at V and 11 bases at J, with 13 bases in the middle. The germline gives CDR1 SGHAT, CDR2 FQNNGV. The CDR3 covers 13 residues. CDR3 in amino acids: CASSFEARGKLFF. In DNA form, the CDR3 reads TGTGCCAGCAGCTTCGAGGCTCGAGGGAAACTGTTTTTT. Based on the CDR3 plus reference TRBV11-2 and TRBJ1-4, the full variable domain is EAGVAQSPRYKIIEKRQSVAFWCNPISGHATLYWYQQILGQGPKLLIQFQNNGVVDDSQLPKDRFSAERLKGVDSTLKIQPAKLEDSAVYLCASSFEARGKLFFGSGTQLSVL.

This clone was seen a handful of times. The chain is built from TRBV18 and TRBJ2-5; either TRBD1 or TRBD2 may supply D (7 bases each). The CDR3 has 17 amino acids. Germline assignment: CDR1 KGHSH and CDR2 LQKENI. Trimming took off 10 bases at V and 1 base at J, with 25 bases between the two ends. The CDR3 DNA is TGTGCCATCATGGACAGGCGATATTCTAGCGGCCAAGAGACCCAGTACTTC. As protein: CAIMDRRYSSGQETQYF.

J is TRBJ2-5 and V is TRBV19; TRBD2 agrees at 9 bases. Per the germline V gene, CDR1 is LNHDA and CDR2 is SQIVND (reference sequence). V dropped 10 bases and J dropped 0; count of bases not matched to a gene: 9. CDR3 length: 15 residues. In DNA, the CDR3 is TGTGCCACCAAAACCCTAGCGGGGAACCAAGAGACCCAGTACTTC. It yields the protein CATKTLAGNQETQYF. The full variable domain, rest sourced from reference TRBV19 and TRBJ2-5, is DGGITQSPKYLFRKEGQNVTLSCEQNLNHDAMYWYRQDPGQGLRLIYYSQIVNDFQKGDIAEGYSVSREKKESFPLTVTSAQKNPTAFYLCATKTLAGNQETQYFGPGTRLLVL.